The entry below gives a single T cell receptor (beta chain) sequence along with its context. The antigen remains undetermined. Unsorted PBMC contributed 250 to 300 ng DNA, some 29,000 T cell genomes, to each replicate PCR. Sequencing was performed on unsorted PBMC DNA using ten immunoSEQ deep assay plates. The protocol was immunoSEQ multiplex PCR, while the TCRdb copy is restricted to in-frame clones and leaves out a portion. The profile shows fewer than 550,000 clones, about 75% of them singletons. This entry is derived from a study of shared clonotypes between healthy human individuals. General study results and limits: Sampling covered nothing but blood. Tissue TCR repertoires likely differ from those found in blood.

The length of the CDR3 is 18 residues. Germline V CDR1 and CDR2: MDHEN, SYDVKM. The V and J ends lost 5 bases and 2 bases, in that order; junction bases with no gene match: 12. The receptor was isolated from a woman in her 40s in good health. Some clones in this sample may be carry-over from other donors' samples. Sequencing was carried out using PBMCs. The rearrangement links TRBV28 to TRBJ2-6; 7 bases align to TRBD1. The CDR3 protein is CASSPPRGGVAGANVLTF. The CDR3 coding sequence is TGTGCCAGCAGTCCTCCCCGAGGGGGCGTGGCTGGGGCCAACGTCCTGACTTTC.